This TCR beta chain is from a study of regulatory T cells in long-lasting Graves disease. Stated time point: newly diagnosed GD, antithyroid drugs for less than 3 months. PBMC-extracted RNA yielded the TCR library. Details on this clonotype: The target antigen is unknown.

Findings of the study overall: Reduced TCR diversity was observed in persistent Graves' patients versus newly diagnosed patients.

Arm-PCR with iRepertoire HTBI primers amplified the CDR3 regions for these TCR beta libraries. TCRdb independently ran MiXCR on the multiplex PCR reads; one entry per CDR3 protein. In the table there are under 250,000 distinct CDR3 sequences, approximately 19% of which are singletons. A further study also used this sample, focusing on T cells in Graves' hyperthyroidism and ophthalmopathy. As reported in that work: A lack of ophthalmopathy progression within 18 months defined stable Graves' hyperthyroidism. Uncontrolled infection, other autoimmune disease, pregnancy or lactation barred patients from enrollment. Researchers report that a 13 V-J model separated ophthalmopathy from stable hyperthyroidism.

The sequence was collected from a woman aged 25 to 45 with Graves disease. Sequences were derived from peripheral blood mononuclear cells (PBMCs), sampled at new diagnosis, from a patient treated with antithyroid drugs.

The CDR3 region is CASRGGGGGNQPQHF. CDR3 in DNA: TGTGCCAGCAGAGGAGGGGGCGGTGGCAATCAGCCCCAGCATTTT. The rearrangement joins TRBV28 to TRBJ1-5, with 7 bases aligning to TRBD1. Trimming at V came to 6 bases and at J to 2 bases, leaving 7 bases not matched to a gene. This CDR3 is 15 amino acids long. The germline V gene has CDR1 MDHEN and CDR2 SYDVKM.